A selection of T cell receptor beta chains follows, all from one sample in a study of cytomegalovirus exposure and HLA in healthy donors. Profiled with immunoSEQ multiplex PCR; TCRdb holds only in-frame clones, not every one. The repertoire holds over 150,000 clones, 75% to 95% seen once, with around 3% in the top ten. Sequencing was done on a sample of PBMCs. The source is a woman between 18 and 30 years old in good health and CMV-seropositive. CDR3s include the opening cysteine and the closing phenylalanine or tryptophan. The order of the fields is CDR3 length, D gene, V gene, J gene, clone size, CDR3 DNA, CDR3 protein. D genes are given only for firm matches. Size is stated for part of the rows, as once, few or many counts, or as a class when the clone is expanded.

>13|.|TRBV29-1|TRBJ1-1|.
TGCAGCGTTGAAGTGGGACAAATCACTGAAGCTTTCTTT
CSVEVGQITEAFF
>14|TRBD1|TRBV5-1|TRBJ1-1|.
TGCGCCAGCAGCTTGGGACAGGGGCCCACTGAAGCTTTCTTT
CASSLGQGPTEAFF
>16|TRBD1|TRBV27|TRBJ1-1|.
TGTGCCAGCAGTGAGCTGCCGGGACAGGGGAACACTGAAGCTTTCTTT
CASSELPGQGNTEAFF
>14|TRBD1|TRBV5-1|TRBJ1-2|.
TGCGCCAGCAGCTTCAACTCAGGGGGCGCCGGCTACACCTTC
CASSFNSGGAGYTF
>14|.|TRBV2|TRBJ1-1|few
TGTGCCAGCAACCCCGCAGGGAGGGGCACTGAAGCTTTCTTT
CASNPAGRGTEAFF
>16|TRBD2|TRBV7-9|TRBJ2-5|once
TGTGCCAGCAGCTTTCTTAACGGGAGGGCCGAAGAGACCCAGTACTTC
CASSFLNGRAEETQYF
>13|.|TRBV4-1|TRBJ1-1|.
TGCGCCAGCAGCCAAGTGCGGGACACTGAAGCTTTCTTT
CASSQVRDTEAFF
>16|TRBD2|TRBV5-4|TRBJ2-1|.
TGTGCCAGCAGCCCCGAAGGACTAGCGGCCTACAATGAGCAGTTCTTC
CASSPEGLAAYNEQFF
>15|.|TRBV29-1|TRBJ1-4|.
TGCAGCGTTGTAGGTCGTGGACAGAGGGGAGAAAAACTGTTTTTT
CSVVGRGQRGEKLFF
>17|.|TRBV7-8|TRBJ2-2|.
TGTGCCAGCAGCTTAGCGCGAAGGGAAGGGGTCACCGGGGAGCTGTTTTTT
CASSLARREGVTGELFF
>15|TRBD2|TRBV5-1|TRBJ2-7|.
TGCGCCAGCAGCTTGGAAAGCGGGAGGTACGACGAGCAGTACTTC
CASSLESGRYDEQYF
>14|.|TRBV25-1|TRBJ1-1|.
TGTGCCAGCAGCCCCGGGCGGGGGGGCACTGAAGCTTTCTTT
CASSPGRGGTEAFF
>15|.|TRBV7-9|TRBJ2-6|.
TGTGCCAGCAGCTTAGACAGGGCTGGGGCCAACGTCCTGACTTTC
CASSLDRAGANVLTF
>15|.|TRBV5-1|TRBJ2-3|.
TGCGCCAGCACCCTGAAGCCCTCCTACACAGATACGCAGTATTTT
CASTLKPSYTDTQYF
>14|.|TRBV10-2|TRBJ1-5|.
TGCGCCAGCAGTGAGGCGGGCCGGTATCAGCCCCAGCATTTT
CASSEAGRYQPQHF
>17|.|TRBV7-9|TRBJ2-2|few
TGTGCCAGCAGCCACGTCGTGGGGCTAGATAACACCGGGGAGCTGTTTTTT
CASSHVVGLDNTGELFF
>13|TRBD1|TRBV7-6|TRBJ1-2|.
TGTGCCAGCAGCTTAGGACAGGGGTATGGCTACACCTTC
CASSLGQGYGYTF
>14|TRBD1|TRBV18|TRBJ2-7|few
TGTGCCAGCTCATCGAACAGGGGGGTCCACGAGCAGTACTTC
CASSSNRGVHEQYF
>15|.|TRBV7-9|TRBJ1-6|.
TGTGCCAGCAGTGACCTACGGAGGATCAATTCACCCCTCCACTTT
CASSDLRRINSPLHF
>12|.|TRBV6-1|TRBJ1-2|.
TGTGCCAGCAGTGGCGGGGACTATGGCTACACCTTC
CASSGGDYGYTF
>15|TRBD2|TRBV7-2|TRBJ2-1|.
TGTGCCAGCAGTCCGGGACTATTACGGGTTAGTGAGCAGTTCTTC
CASSPGLLRVSEQFF
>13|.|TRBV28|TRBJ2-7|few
TGTGCCAGCAGAACAGGGTGGGCCTACGAGCAGTACTTC
CASRTGWAYEQYF
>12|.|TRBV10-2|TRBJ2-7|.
TGCGCCAGCGCTAACAGGTTCAACGAGCAGTACTTC
CASANRFNEQYF
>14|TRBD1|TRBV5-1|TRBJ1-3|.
TGCGCCAGCAGCAGGACAGGCGAGGGAAACACCATATATTTT
CASSRTGEGNTIYF
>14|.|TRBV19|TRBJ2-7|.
TGTGCCAGTAGTACCCTGGGCCATTCGGGGGAGCAGTACTTC
CASSTLGHSGEQYF
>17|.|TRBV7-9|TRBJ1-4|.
TGTGCCAGCAGCTTAGCCCCTTGGGACACGGGTAATGAAAAACTGTTTTTT
CASSLAPWDTGNEKLFF
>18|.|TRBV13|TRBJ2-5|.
TGTGCCAGCAGCTTAAGTTGGATCCCTGTGACACACCAAGAGACCCAGTACTTC
CASSLSWIPVTHQETQYF
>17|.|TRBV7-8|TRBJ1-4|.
TGTGCCAGCAGCTTAAAGGGCGGGGGGATACGAAATGAAAAACTGTTTTTT
CASSLKGGGIRNEKLFF
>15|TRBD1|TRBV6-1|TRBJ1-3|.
TGTGCCAGCGCATACAGGGGTCCCTCTGGAAACACCATATATTTT
CASAYRGPSGNTIYF